This T cell receptor (beta chain) was recovered during a study of regulatory T cells in long-lasting Graves disease. The CDR3 has 16 amino acids. Germline V CDR1 and CDR2: SGHAT, FQNNGV. V gave up 6 bases and J gave up 4 bases; unmatched junction bases: 11. Time point defined: newly diagnosed GD, antithyroid drugs for less than 3 months. Following extraction of RNA from PBMCs, that RNA was used to make the TCR library. To make TCR beta libraries, researchers used iRepertoire HTBI primers and Arm-PCR of CDR3 regions. A single record per CDR3 protein comes from TCRdb applying MiXCR to the multiplex PCR reads. This table holds roughly 410,000 distinct CDR3 sequences, approximately 16% found once. This clonotype was observed at least ten times. These records were also assigned to another study, of T cells in Graves' hyperthyroidism and ophthalmopathy.

This TCR was recovered from a woman in her forties with Graves disease. Sequenced material: peripheral blood mononuclear cells (PBMCs), taken at new diagnosis, from a patient treated with antithyroid drugs. The V gene is TRBV11-2, the J gene TRBJ2-3, with 9 bases fitting TRBD1. The CDR3 DNA sequence: TGTGCCAGCAGAAATAGGGACAGGGACTTTCCAGATACGCAGTATTTT. Amino acids: CASRNRDRDFPDTQYF.